Each of the 11 T cell receptor beta chains below was sequenced from the same sample in a study of blood T cell repertoires in COVID-19. TCRdb keeps only in-frame clones here, not all; method: immunoSEQ multiplex PCR. The sample carries about 160,000 clones, more than 75% recorded once. The specimen sequenced was peripheral blood. The receptors come from a woman between 50 and 59 years old with COVID-19, enrolled during active disease.

The V call is TRBV19, the J call TRBJ1-5; D is undetermined. Germline V gives CDR1 LNHDA, CDR2 SQIVND (reference sequence). This CDR3 has 13 residues. Trimming stripped 5 bases from V and 4 bases from J, with 9 bases between. The chain's CDR3 is CASSWQLNQPQHF. The CDR3 DNA follows: TGTGCCAGTAGTTGGCAGTTAAATCAGCCCCAGCATTTT.

The rearrangement joins TRBV28 to TRBJ2-5; D may be TRBD2 (5 bases). The CDR3 length is 13 residues. V was trimmed by 3 bases and J by 2 bases, leaving 7 bases between them. CDR1 is MDHEN, CDR2 SYDVKM, per germline. The DNA of the CDR3 is TGTGCCAGCAGTTTGCCGGGACAAGAGACCCAGTACTTC. Residues: CASSLPGQETQYF.

The CDR3: CASSQTVTNEKLFF. The CDR3 nucleotides are TGTGCCAGCAGCCAGACAGTAACTAATGAAAAACTGTTTTTT. The rearrangement uses TRBV6-5 and TRBJ1-4, with a tentative D call TRBD1 (5 bases). Germline CDR1 and CDR2: MNHEY and SVGAGI. The CDR3 totals 14 residues. The ends were cut back, 6 bases at V and 1 base at J, with 9 bases in the middle.

The J gene is TRBJ1-2, the V gene TRBV2, with TRBD1 matching over 7 bases. CDR1 is SNHLY and CDR2 is FYNNEI in the germline V gene. This CDR3 contains 17 residues. V shed 2 bases, J shed 7 bases, and the junction held 16 bases outside the gene matches. The CDR3 spells CASSEFRIGAGGSGYTF. CDR3 in DNA: TGTGCCAGCAGTGAATTCAGAATCGGGGCAGGGGGAAGTGGCTACACCTTC.

V and J are TRBV24-1 and TRBJ1-2, with 7 bases aligning to TRBD1. The CDR3 runs 15 residues. J gave up 4 bases and V 6 bases, and 10 bases lay outside the gene matches. Germline assignment: CDR1 KGHDR and CDR2 SFDVKD. The CDR3 loop is CATSQTQGGSYGYTF. The CDR3, as DNA: TGTGCCACCAGTCAAACGCAGGGGGGAAGCTATGGCTACACCTTC.

The V call is TRBV15, the J call TRBJ1-4; no clear D gene. The V and J ends lost 4 bases and 7 bases respectively, with 7 bases between them. CDR1 and CDR2 from the germline V gene are LNHNV and YYDKDF (reference sequence). The length of the CDR3 is 12 residues. This CDR3 is CATSMLAEKLFF. In DNA form, the CDR3 reads TGTGCCACCAGCATGTTAGCTGAAAAACTGTTTTTT.

This chain connects TRBV7-6 to TRBJ1-2, with D tentatively TRBD1 (6 bases). Germline-derived CDR1 and CDR2 are SGHVS and FNYEAQ. V was shortened by 4 bases and J by 4 bases, with 13 bases between the two germline ends. The CDR3 contains 14 residues. The CDR3 protein is CASSSLGGTYGYTF. The CDR3 DNA reads as TGTGCCAGCAGCTCCCTAGGGGGAACCTATGGCTACACCTTC.

The CDR3 here is CASSSGQGPSPLHF. The CDR3 DNA sequence: TGTGCCAGCAGCTCAGGACAGGGCCCTTCACCCCTCCACTTT. The J gene is TRBJ1-6, the V gene TRBV11-2; 8 bases line up with TRBD1. J was trimmed by 9 bases and V by 4 bases; bases with no gene match: 5. The CDR3 spans 14 residues. Per the germline V gene, CDR1 is SGHAT and CDR2 is FQNNGV.

The genes are TRBV27 and TRBJ1-1; D is perhaps TRBD1 (6 bases). The V end lost 7 bases, the J end lost 5 bases, and 20 bases lay between the germline ends. Looked up from germline, CDR1 is MNHEY and CDR2 is SMNVEV (reference sequence). The length of the CDR3 is 15 residues. This chain's CDR3 is CASNLRGGVGTEAFF. CDR3 DNA: TGTGCCAGCAACCTACGGGGGGGCGTTGGGACTGAAGCTTTCTTT.

V and J are TRBV21-1 and TRBJ2-7; TRBD1 is taken as the D call from the table, unchecked against the DNA. TRBV21-1 is marked as a pseudogene. The CDR3 is made up of 17 amino acids. The CDR3 sequence is CASRAGTGWRGAYEQYF. CDR3 bases: TGTGCCAGCAGGGCCGGGACAGGGTGGCGGGGGGCATACGAGCAGTACTTC.

Concerning this clone itself: This specimen includes other DNA sequences encoding the same CDR3. The rearrangement joins TRBV28 to TRBJ1-2; possible D gene TRBD1, 5 bases. The germline V and J ends were trimmed by 1 base and 8 bases, with 11 bases remaining between them. Germline assignment: CDR1 MDHEN and CDR2 SYDVKM. The CDR3 is made up of 13 amino acids. CDR3 coding DNA: TGTGCCAGCAGTTTATTTTCCGGGGGGGGCTACACCTTC. Residues: CASSLFSGGGYTF.